Listed below are T cell receptor beta chains from one sample, sequenced in a study of blood T cell repertoires in COVID-19. The table came from immunoSEQ multiplex PCR; TCRdb's copy has only in-frame clones and leaves some out. Among under 300,000 clones listed, 80% to 90% were seen once. The sequencing sample was made of PBMCs or T cells enriched from blood (not recorded which). All receptors come from a woman aged 50 to 60 who had recovered from COVID-19. CDR3s include the opening cysteine and the closing phenylalanine or tryptophan. A D gene is named only where the DNA matches it firmly. Size values are once, few and many counts, or a class for expanded clones, and some rows have none.

v_gene	len	abundance	d_gene	j_gene	CDR3aa	CDR3nt
TRBV7-9	15	once	TRBD1	TRBJ2-7	CASSSQGKAKYEQYF	TGTGCCAGCAGCTCACAGGGGAAAGCCAAGTACGAGCAGTACTTC
TRBV29-1	13	-	-	TRBJ1-3	CSVVAGAGNTIYF	TGCAGCGTTGTGGCAGGGGCGGGAAACACCATATATTTT
TRBV30	15	-	TRBD1	TRBJ2-1	CAWSAGQVLRNEQFF	TGTGCCTGGAGTGCTGGACAGGTCCTTCGCAATGAGCAGTTCTTC
TRBV28	13	-	TRBD1	TRBJ2-7	CASSRTGGYEQYF	TGTGCCAGCAGTCGGACAGGGGGGTACGAGCAGTACTTC
TRBV7-3	12	few	TRBD1	TRBJ2-7	CARTGDNYEQYF	TGTGCCAGGACAGGGGATAACTACGAGCAGTACTTC
TRBV6-4	14	-	-	TRBJ2-3	CASIDRSTTDTQYF	TGTGCCAGCATCGACAGGTCAACCACAGATACGCAGTATTTT
TRBV27	12	-	-	TRBJ1-1	CASSPFRGESFF	TGTGCCAGCAGTCCGTTCAGGGGAGAATCTTTCTTT
TRBV4-1	14	-	-	TRBJ2-5	CASSQDLAATTQYF	TGCGCCAGCAGCCAAGATTTGGCTGCCACGACCCAGTACTTC
TRBV28	11	-	-	TRBJ2-7	CASSFGGEQYF	TGTGCCAGCAGTTTCGGGGGCGAGCAGTACTTC
TRBV6-6	15	-	-	TRBJ2-1	CASSYDSPRSNEQFF	TGTGCCAGCAGTTACGACAGCCCCCGTAGCAATGAGCAGTTCTTC
TRBV6-1	14	-	-	TRBJ1-2	CASSESRRIYGYTF	TGTGCCAGCAGTGAATCTAGGCGGATCTATGGCTACACCTTC
TRBV29-1	16	-	TRBD1	TRBJ1-2	CSVEKGQGDANYGYTF	TGCAGCGTTGAGAAGGGACAGGGCGACGCCAACTATGGCTACACCTTC